These T cell receptor beta chains were read from a single sample in a study of PD-1 blockade in classical Hodgkin lymphoma. Sequenced by immunoSEQ multiplex PCR; TCRdb stores in-frame clones only, minus some. The sample shows about 20,000 clones, 75% to 95% of them seen only once. The specimen sequenced was peripheral blood mononuclear cells (PBMCs). The source of these receptors is a human donor with classical Hodgkin lymphoma. Each CDR3 is given with its conserved first and last residue. D genes are given only for firm matches. Size is omitted from some rows. Given values are once, few, many or a class for expanded clones.

d_gene	abundance	v_gene	j_gene	CDR3nt	CDR3aa
TRBD1	NA	TRBV2	TRBJ1-4	TGTGCCAGCCTAGGACAGGAGACAACTAATGAAAAACTGTTTTTT	CASLGQETTNEKLFF
TRBD1	few	TRBV11-1	TRBJ1-3	TGTGCCAGCAGCTTTGGGACAGGGGGCTCTGGAAACACCATATATTTT	CASSFGTGGSGNTIYF
TRBD2	NA	TRBV4-2	TRBJ2-3	TGTGCCAGCATCCAAGGCTTGGGCGGGAGGTCGGATACGCAGTATTTT	CASIQGLGGRSDTQYF
NA	NA	TRBV21-1	TRBJ2-7	TGTGCCAGCAGCGTGAACGGCTACTATCATTCCTACGAGCAGTACTTC	CASSVNGYYHSYEQYF
TRBD1	once	TRBV25-1	TRBJ2-1	TGTGCCAGCAATGACCCCGGCAGGGGGACTGAGCAGTTCTTC	CASNDPGRGTEQFF
TRBD1	once	TRBV7-9	TRBJ2-7	TGTGCCAGCAGCTTACTTCCGGGACAGGGGGCTCACGAGCAGTACTTC	CASSLLPGQGAHEQYF
NA	NA	TRBV11-2	TRBJ2-3	TGTGCCAGCAGCTTGGGGCCAGGCGGCCTCACAGATACGCAGTATTTT	CASSLGPGGLTDTQYF
TRBD2	few	TRBV6-4	TRBJ2-2	TGTGCCAGCAGTGTAGCGGGAGACACCGGGGAGCTGTTTTTT	CASSVAGDTGELFF
TRBD2	few	TRBV5-4	TRBJ2-2	TGTGCCAGCAGCTCAGGACTAGCGGGAGGAAACACCGGGGAGCTGTTTTTT	CASSSGLAGGNTGELFF
NA	NA	TRBV19	TRBJ2-7	TGTGCCAGTAGTCCGGCGGCCAGGGGTCTCTACGAGCAGTACTTC	CASSPAARGLYEQYF
NA	NA	TRBV2	TRBJ2-5	TGTGCCAGCAGCGAAGAATTCCAAGAGACCCAGTACTTC	CASSEEFQETQYF
TRBD2	NA	TRBV28	TRBJ2-5	TGTGCCAGCAGTTTATTGGGCGGGAGAGGGGACCAAGAGACCCAGTACTTC	CASSLLGGRGDQETQYF
TRBD1	once	TRBV7-6	TRBJ1-5	TGTGCCAGCAGCTTAGGGGTTCAGGGGGCGAATCAGCCCCAGCATTTT	CASSLGVQGANQPQHF
NA	NA	TRBV7-8	TRBJ2-2	TGTGCCAGCAGCCTCCGGACCGGGGAGCTGTTTTTT	CASSLRTGELFF